This TCR beta chain was profiled in a study of T cells expressing NK-cell markers. Study-level information: The TCR beta repertoires were obtained from sorted CD3+CD56+NKG2C+, CD3+CD56+NKG2C- and CD3+CD56-NKG2C+ T cells.

TCRdb reworked the 5' RACE reads into one entry per CDR3 protein, no DNA. Here the sample table reports about 370,000 distinct CDR3 sequences. The CDR3 contains 16 residues. The source is a woman in her fifties or sixties in good health. The sample comprised blood T cells: a sorted CD56 or NKG2C T cell subset, CD4+ or CD8+ T cells, or bulk PBMC T cells (not recorded which). This chain joins TRBV12-3 or TRBV12-4 and TRBJ1-4; TCRdb indicates TRBD1, and absent DNA this call remains unverified. The chain's CDR3 is CASSPGRTAPNEKLFF.